This TCR beta chain emerged from a study of cytomegalovirus exposure and HLA in healthy donors. The study's findings and limits: Roughly even sequencing depth across donors was the assumption behind the presence/absence analyses.

Points on this clone: Antigen specificity is unknown.

With 5 bases clipped from V and 1 base from J, the junction kept 2 bases outside the gene matches. Germline assignment: CDR1 MNHNS and CDR2 SASEGT. CDR3 length equals 14 residues. 60 Vbeta and 13 Jbeta primers were used in PCR. Assay used: immunoSEQ multiplex PCR; TCRdb lists only in-frame clones, some missing. This table has approximately 87,000 clones, 84% appearing once. The receptor was isolated from a young woman in good health and CMV-seropositive. The chain recombines TRBV6-1 with TRBJ2-3; 8 nucleotides line up with TRBD1. Sequenced: PBMCs. CDR3 sequence: CASSLQGGTDTQYF. CDR3 sequence (DNA): TGTGCCAGCAGTCTACAGGGGGGCACAGATACGCAGTATTTT.